This T cell receptor beta chain was observed in a study of cytomegalovirus exposure and HLA in healthy donors. Study-wide results and limits: Analysis performed later showed TCR beta chains linked to HLA being more clonally expanded than equally common others. Many donors shared some public TCRs, even though most TCR sequences were rare. Of the V segments, some could not be distinguished, including TRBV6-2 and TRBV6-3, and were excluded.

A multiplex PCR was run with 60 Vbeta primers and 13 Jbeta primers. Measured with immunoSEQ multiplex PCR; TCRdb has only the in-frame clones, and not every one. The table shows 100,000 to 150,000 clones, with roughly 72% occurring only once. The CDR3 covers 16 residues. Germline V gene data show CDR1 as GTSNPN and CDR2 as SVGIG (reference sequence). V lost 2 bases and J lost 0, with 14 bases in between. The donors comprised healthy bone marrow donors. Note on this clone: Its antigen is still unknown.

Material: PBMCs. V gene TRBV30 combines with J gene TRBJ1-5; D is possibly TRBD1 (5 bases). The clonotype comes from a woman in her forties or fifties in good health and CMV-seronegative. The CDR3 nucleotides are TGTGCCTGGAGTCCACTCGGACACAGTAGCAATCAGCCCCAGCATTTT. Translation gives CAWSPLGHSSNQPQHF.